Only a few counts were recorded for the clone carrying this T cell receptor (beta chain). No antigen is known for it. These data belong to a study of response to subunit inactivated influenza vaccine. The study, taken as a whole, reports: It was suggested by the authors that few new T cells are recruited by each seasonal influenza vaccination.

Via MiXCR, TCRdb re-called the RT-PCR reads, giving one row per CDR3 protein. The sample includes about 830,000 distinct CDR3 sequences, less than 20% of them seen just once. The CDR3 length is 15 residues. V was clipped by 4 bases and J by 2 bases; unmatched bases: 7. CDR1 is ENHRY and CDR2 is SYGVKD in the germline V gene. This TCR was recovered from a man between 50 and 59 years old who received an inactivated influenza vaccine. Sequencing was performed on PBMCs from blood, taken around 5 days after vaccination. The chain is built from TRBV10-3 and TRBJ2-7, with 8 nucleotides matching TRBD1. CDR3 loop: CAISASQGAPYEQYF. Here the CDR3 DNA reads TGTGCCATCAGTGCGTCGCAGGGGGCACCCTACGAGCAGTACTTC.